This paragraph covers one T cell receptor (beta chain) sequence. Participants were aged roughly 18 to 100 years from approximately 25 US areas. This sample stems from a study of blood T cell repertoires in COVID-19. Study overall: The United States, Italy and Spain provided the acute and convalescent COVID-19 samples. Nucleic acid was either cDNA or gDNA, and it came from T cells, B-cell-depleted T cells, or PBMCs.

Methods used by the authors: Estimation of nucleated cell counts was performed using reference gene primer amplification. Some clones are missing from TCRdb's copy, which holds only in-frame ones; the method was immunoSEQ multiplex PCR. That table gives V, J and clone size, and the DNA gave D and trimming. This sample has roughly 220,000 clones, with roughly nine tenths found just once. The CDR3 is made up of 17 amino acids. The germline V gene has CDR1 SNHLY and CDR2 FYNNEI. Trimming removed 2 bases from V and 6 bases from J; junction bases left unmatched: 11. The source material was PBMCs or T cells enriched from blood (not recorded which). V is TRBV2 and J is TRBJ2-1; 9 nucleotides match TRBD2. The receptor was isolated from a woman aged 25 to 45 who had recovered from COVID-19. For the CDR3, the DNA is TGTGCCAGCAGTGAAACCCTAGCGGGGCTCCTTGGCAATGAGCAGTTCTTC. Translation: CASSETLAGLLGNEQFF.